This entry is about one T cell receptor beta chain. Its matching antigen is unknown. The repertoire was sequenced with immunoSEQ multiplex PCR; TCRdb's copy has only in-frame clones and lacks some. The table has tens of thousands of clones, 84% seen once. These data are taken from a study of OX40 agonist ivuxolimab in advanced cancers. Study-level information: Three partial responders included one hepatocellular carcinoma patient and two cutaneous melanoma patients. Study-level findings and limits: In the 0.1-3.0 mg/kg groups, partial responders showed among the lowest expansion. Doses of 0.1 to 3.0 mg/kg were accompanied by clonal expansion of CD4+ and CD8+ blood T cells by week 6.

CDR1 is SGHTA and CDR2 is FQGNSA in the germline V gene. V trimming: 5 bases; J trimming: 7 bases; junction bases outside the gene matches: 7. The CDR3 loop spans 14 amino acids. The specimen was CD4+ or CD8+ T cells sorted from blood, collected in a trial of the OX40 agonist ivuxolimab. This sequence joins TRBV7-2 and TRBJ2-2; TRBD2 agrees at 7 bases. The receptor comes from an adult with an advanced solid tumor such as melanoma, head and neck, liver or kidney cancer. The CDR3 coding sequence is TGTGCCAGCAGCCTAAACGGACTAGGCGGGGAGCTGTTTTTT. As protein: CASSLNGLGGELFF.